Below, one TCR beta chain is given with its context. MiXCR, applied by TCRdb to the 5' RACE reads, yields one record per CDR3 protein. The sample comprises about 220,000 distinct CDR3 sequences, over 5% of which are singletons, and roughly 15% rests with the top ten. These data come from a study of identical twins. Germline V gene lookup returns CDR1 SGHTA and CDR2 FQGNSA. V gave up 6 bases and J gave up 8 bases; unmatched junction bases: 16. The CDR3 extends over 17 amino acids. This sample was shared with a second study, whose subject was T cells expressing NK-cell markers.

The clonotype comes from a woman under 30 in good health. The rearrangement joins TRBV7-2 to TRBJ2-3; 11 bases fit TRBD2. The sample comprised CD8+ T cells sorted from blood. The CDR3, as DNA: TGTGCCAGCAGATATCTTAGCGGGGGGGCGTCTCTCGGTACGCAGTATTTT. It codes for CASRYLSGGASLGTQYF.